The source of this TCR beta chain is a study of CXCR3-negative and CXCR3-positive naive CD8 T cells. Regarding the study as a whole: For CXCR3-positive naive cells, TRB CDR3s were more hydrophobic than those of CXCR3-negative naive cells.

The CDR3 is 16 residues long. Germline V lookup: CDR1 MGHRA, CDR2 YSYEKL. Each TRB cDNA library was prepared by 5' RACE (with UMI labels). TCRdb processed the 5' RACE reads again and assigns one entry to each CDR3 protein, with no DNA. Here the sample table reports over 95,000 distinct CDR3 sequences. Of note for this clonotype: Antigen unknown.

This receptor was obtained from a human donor in good health. Some clones in this sample may be carry-over from other donors' samples. The chain combines TRBV4-1 with TRBJ2-3; without DNA, the TCRdb call of TRBD2 cannot be checked. The sequenced material came from naive CXCR3+ CD8+ T cells from blood. Subset indicated: CD45RO-CCR7+CD27+CD95- naive CD8+ T cells expressing CXCR3 (TNR3+). CDR3: CASSQVGSGDTDTQYF.